The text below deals with one T cell receptor (beta chain). Sequence at one end of the junction differs from germline and may be a read error. Germline CDR1 is MDHEN and CDR2 is SYDVKM. CDR3 length: 15 amino acids. The source of the sample is a study of tumor-infiltrating lymphocytes in primary liver carcinoma. TCR beta cDNA was made from approximately 500 ng total RNA with a constant-region primer. Three nested multiplex PCR rounds of slightly modified ARM-PCR generated TCR beta libraries. Two initial PCR rounds of around 10 cycles each paired TRBV1-TRBV30 forward primers with a C-beta reverse primer. Each CDR3 protein is one row after TCRdb ran MiXCR on the multiplex PCR reads. The sample contains roughly 32,000 distinct CDR3 sequences, 76% of which appear only once. Each 20-30 mg portion of unsorted bulk tissue served as the source for co-extraction of RNA and DNA.

The sample was liver tumor tissue from sampling region 5. Sample subset: tumor region T5, tumor centre. This TCR was sampled from a man aged 40-50 years with primary liver carcinoma and hepatitis B virus infection. This rearrangement joins TRBV28 to TRBJ2-1; D might be TRBD2 (6 bases). CDR3 residues: CACSALAGVRYEQFF. DNA of the CDR3: TGTGCCTGCAGTGCACTAGCAGGAGTTCGTTATGAGCAGTTCTTC.